One and the same sample provided the 19 T cell receptor beta chains below, sequenced in a study of neoadjuvant anti-PD-1 for oral cavity cancer. The table came from immunoSEQ multiplex PCR; TCRdb's copy has only in-frame clones and leaves some out. Of about 20,000 clones listed, roughly 78% are singletons. The sample in question was PBMCs, obtained before nivolumab (anti-PD-1) treatment. These receptors were obtained from a person aged 40-85 years with oral cavity squamous cell carcinoma.

The chain uses TRBV30 and TRBJ2-4; TRBD1 or TRBD2 may be the D gene (5 bases each). This CDR3 has 17 residues. V shed 0 bases and J shed 0 bases, with 15 bases lying between them. CDR1 GTSNPN and CDR2 SVGIG come from the germline V gene (reference sequence). CDR3 loop: CAWSVLGDALAKNIQYF. CDR3 DNA: TGTGCCTGGAGTGTCCTTGGGGACGCGCTAGCCAAAAACATTCAGTACTTC.

The J gene is TRBJ2-1, the V gene TRBV29-1, with unresolved D. Per germline, CDR1 SQVTM and CDR2 ANQGSEA. The CDR3 runs to 12 residues. V was clipped by 4 bases and J by 7 bases, with 11 bases between them. The CDR3 loop is CSVGLLGNEQFF. CDR3 bases: TGCAGCGTTGGTCTTCTGGGAAATGAGCAGTTCTTC.

The CDR3 loop is CASSLEDWSNEQFF. The CDR3 DNA reads as TGTGCCAGCAGCTTGGAGGACTGGTCCAATGAGCAGTTCTTC. V is TRBV5-4 and J is TRBJ2-1; D might be TRBD2 (5 bases). The V gene lost 0 bases and the J gene lost 6 bases, with 10 bases spanning the gap. The V gene's germline CDR1 is SGHNT and CDR2 YYREEE (reference sequence). This CDR3 comprises 14 residues. Using reference TRBV5-4 and TRBJ2-1 for the parts outside the CDR3, the full variable domain is ETGVTQSPTHLIKTRGQQVTLRCSSQSGHNTVSWYQQALGQGPQFIFQYYREEENGRGNFPPRFSGLQFPNYSSELNVNALELDDSALYLCASSLEDWSNEQFFGPGTRLTVL.

Here the CDR3 DNA reads TGTGCCAGTAAGACCCATTCGGGGCCGGGGACAGATACGCAGTATTTT. Its protein is CASKTHSGPGTDTQYF. This sequence joins TRBV19 and TRBJ2-3; either TRBD1 or TRBD2 may supply D (5 bases each). V lost 7 bases, J lost 3 bases, and 20 bases lay in between. Germline lookup yields CDR1 LNHDA and CDR2 SQIVND (reference sequence). CDR3 size: 16 residues.

The CDR3 coding sequence is TGTGCCATCAGTACAGGGTGGGACGCAGATACGCAGTATTTT. Residues: CAISTGWDADTQYF. The rearrangement uses TRBV10-3 and TRBJ2-3; D possibly corresponds to TRBD1 (6 bases). Per the germline V gene, CDR1 is ENHRY and CDR2 is SYGVKD. The V and J ends lost 5 bases and 4 bases respectively, with 13 bases between them. This CDR3 spans 14 amino acids.

The V and J genes are TRBV11-2 and TRBJ2-3, with D tentatively TRBD2 (6 bases). V lost 5 bases and J lost 2, with 17 bases in between. The CDR3 consists of 16 residues. CDR1 is SGHAT and CDR2 is FQNNGV in the germline V gene. DNA of the CDR3: TGTGCCAGCAGCAAAAGGGGACTGGGACTCACAGATACGCAGTATTTT. Its translation is CASSKRGLGLTDTQYF.

The chain combines TRBV28 with TRBJ2-7; a weak D match, TRBD2 (6 bases). Germline V gene sequence: CDR1 MDHEN, CDR2 SYDVKM. CDR3 length: 14 amino acids. V was clipped by 3 bases and J by 6 bases, with 15 bases between them. The CDR3 region has the DNA TGTGCCAGCAGTTTCGTAGGGGCCGGGGGCGAGCAGTACTTC. Translating gives CASSFVGAGGEQYF.

The rearrangement joins TRBV9 to TRBJ2-5, with TRBD1 matching 10 bases. Germline CDR1 is SGDLS and CDR2 is YYNGEE. This CDR3 is built from 14 residues. Trimming at V came to 3 bases and at J to 4 bases, leaving 3 bases not matched to a gene. CDR3 bases: TGTGCCAGCAGCGGATGGACAGGGGGAGAGACCCAGTACTTC. Translating gives CASSGWTGGETQYF.

This chain connects TRBV7-8 to TRBJ1-3; tentative D call: TRBD1 (5 bases). The germline V gene has CDR1 SGHVS and CDR2 FQNEAQ. The V end was cut by 4 bases, the J end by 6 bases, with 10 bases between. The CDR3 loop spans 13 amino acids. The CDR3 sequence: CASSYGTANTIYF. CDR3 coding DNA: TGTGCCAGCAGCTACGGGACGGCAAACACCATATATTTT.

The chain combines TRBV7-3 with TRBJ2-6, with 8 bases aligning to TRBD1. In germline, CDR1 is SGHTA, CDR2 FQGTGA. Losses at the gene ends were 3 bases for V and 1 base for J; bases not matched to a gene: 5. This CDR3 spans 17 amino acids. In DNA, the CDR3 is TGTGCCAGCAGCTTCCAGGGGGCGCTTTCTGGGGCCAACGTCCTGACTTTC. It codes for CASSFQGALSGANVLTF.

In DNA form, the CDR3 reads TGTGCTAGTGGTTTGGCGGACAGGGGCCCCTACACCTTC. The encoded protein is CASGLADRGPYTF. This rearrangement joins TRBV12-5 to TRBJ1-2; 9 bases align to TRBD1. The junction had 4 bases not matched to a gene; V was cut back by 1 base and J by 10 bases. Germline-derived CDR1 and CDR2 are LGHNT and FRNRAP. The CDR3 is 13 residues long.

The chain is built from TRBV11-3 and TRBJ2-1; D may correspond to TRBD1 or TRBD2 (5 bases each). The CDR3 is made up of 13 amino acids. The V gene lost 5 bases and the J gene lost 5 bases, with 10 bases spanning the gap. In germline, CDR1 is SGHNT, CDR2 YENEEA. The CDR3 here is CASSEGPDNEQFF. For the CDR3, the DNA is TGTGCCAGCAGCGAGGGGCCAGACAATGAGCAGTTCTTC. Complete variable domain (other parts from reference TRBV11-3 and TRBJ2-1): EAGVVQSPRYKIIEKKQPVAFWCNPISGHNTLYWYLQNLGQGPELLIRYENEEAVDDSQLPKDRFSAERLKGVDSTLKIQPAELGDSAVYLCASSEGPDNEQFFGPGTRLTVL.

The chain is built from TRBV9 and TRBJ2-5, with a possible D match to TRBD1 (6 bases). Germline V gene lookup returns CDR1 SGDLS and CDR2 YYNGEE. V was pared by 3 bases and J by 2 bases, with 11 bases between. The CDR3 spans 14 residues. CDR3 region: CASSAGTHQETQYF. In nucleotides, the CDR3 is TGTGCCAGCAGCGCCGGGACACATCAAGAGACCCAGTACTTC.

The chain is built from TRBV5-6 and TRBJ2-5, with TRBD1 as a possible D gene (5 bases). This CDR3 is 13 amino acids long. Germline-derived CDR1 and CDR2 are SGHDT and YYEEEE. V gave up 2 bases and J gave up 0 bases, with 5 bases separating them. Here the CDR3 reads CASSLQDQETQYF. The CDR3 DNA reads TGTGCCAGCAGCTTACAGGACCAAGAGACCCAGTACTTC.

V gene TRBV2 combines with J gene TRBJ2-3, with TRBD2 matching 14 bases. The trim removed 7 bases at V and 7 bases at J, leaving 10 bases unmatched. The germline gives CDR1 SNHLY, CDR2 FYNNEI. CDR3 length: 16 residues. The CDR3 DNA is TGTGCCAGCAAGGGACTAGCGGGAGTGGTCTCAAATACGCAGTATTTT. This gives the protein CASKGLAGVVSNTQYF.

The chain employs TRBV25-1 and TRBJ2-7; 10 bases are shared with TRBD2. V was clipped by 2 bases and J by 2 bases; unmatched bases: 3. CDR3 size: 15 residues. Germline assignment: CDR1 MGHDK and CDR2 SYGVNS. The CDR3: CASSERTSGPYEQYF. CDR3 bases: TGTGCCAGCAGTGAAAGGACTAGCGGCCCCTACGAGCAGTACTTC.

The V and J genes are TRBV5-6 and TRBJ2-7, with D maybe TRBD1 (6 bases). This CDR3 region has 13 residues. V was pared by 2 bases and J by 3 bases, with 9 bases between. From germline, CDR1 is SGHDT and CDR2 YYEEEE. CDR3 sequence: CASSFPDSYEQYF. The CDR3 bases are TGTGCCAGCAGCTTCCCGGACAGCTACGAGCAGTACTTC.

The V and J genes are TRBV2 and TRBJ2-7; no reliable D call. This CDR3 is 12 amino acids long. Germline CDR1 reads SNHLY; CDR2 reads FYNNEI. Trimming removed 4 bases at V and 2 bases at J, with 6 bases between. CDR3 loop: CASSAFPYEQYF. In DNA, the CDR3 is TGTGCCAGCAGTGCTTTTCCCTACGAGCAGTACTTC. The full variable domain, completed using reference TRBV2 and TRBJ2-7, is EPEVTQTPSHQVTQMGQEVILRCVPISNHLYFYWYRQILGQKVEFLVSFYNNEISEKSEIFDDQFSVERPDGSNFTLKIRSTKLEDSAMYFCASSAFPYEQYFGPGTRLTVT.

V is TRBV6-1 and J is TRBJ1-5, with D tentatively TRBD1 (6 bases). V lost 3 bases and J 4 bases, leaving 13 bases between the germline ends. The V gene's germline CDR1 is MNHNS and CDR2 SASEGT. This CDR3 has 15 amino acids. The CDR3 DNA follows: TGTGCCAGCAGTGACCCGACAGGCCCGAATCAGCCCCAGCATTTT. Its translation is CASSDPTGPNQPQHF.